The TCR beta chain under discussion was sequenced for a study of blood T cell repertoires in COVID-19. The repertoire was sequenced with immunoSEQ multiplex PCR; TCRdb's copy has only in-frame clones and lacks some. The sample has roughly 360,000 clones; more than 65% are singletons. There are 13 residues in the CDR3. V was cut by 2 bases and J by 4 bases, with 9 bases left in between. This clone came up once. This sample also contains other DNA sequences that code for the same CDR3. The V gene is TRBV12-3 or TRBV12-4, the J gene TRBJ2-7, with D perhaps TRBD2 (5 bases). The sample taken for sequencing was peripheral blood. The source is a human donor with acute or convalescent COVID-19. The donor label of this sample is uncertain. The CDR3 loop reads CASSLRGFYEQYF. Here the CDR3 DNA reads TGTGCCAGCAGTTTACGGGGATTTTACGAGCAGTACTTC.